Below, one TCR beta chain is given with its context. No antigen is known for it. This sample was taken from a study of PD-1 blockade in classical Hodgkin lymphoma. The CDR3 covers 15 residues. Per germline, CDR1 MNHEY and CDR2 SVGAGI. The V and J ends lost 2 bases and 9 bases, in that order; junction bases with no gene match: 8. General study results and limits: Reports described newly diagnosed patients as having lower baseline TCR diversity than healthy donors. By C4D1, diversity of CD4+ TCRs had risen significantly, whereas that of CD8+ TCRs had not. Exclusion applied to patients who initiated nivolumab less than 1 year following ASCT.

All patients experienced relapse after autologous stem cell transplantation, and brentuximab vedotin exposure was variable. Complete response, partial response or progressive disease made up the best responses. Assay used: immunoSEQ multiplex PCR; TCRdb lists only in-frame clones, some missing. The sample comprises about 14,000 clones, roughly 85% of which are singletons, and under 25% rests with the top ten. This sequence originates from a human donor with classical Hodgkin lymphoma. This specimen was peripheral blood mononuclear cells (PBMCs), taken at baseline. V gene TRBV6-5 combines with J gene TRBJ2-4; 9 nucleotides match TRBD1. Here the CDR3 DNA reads TGTGCCAGCAGTTACGCACCGGACAGGGGCGGCATTCAGTACTTC. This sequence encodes CASSYAPDRGGIQYF.